The source of this TCR beta chain is a study of early stage breast cancer tumors. Study-wide findings and caveats: Tumors had approximately 2.7-fold higher T cell density and higher clonality than adjacent normal breast tissue. Functional markers like CD4, CD8 and FOXP3 were missed in bulk sequencing. Blood repertoires resembled normal breast more than tumor.

Of note for this clone: The antigen is unknown.

Data came from immunoSEQ multiplex PCR; TCRdb stores just in-frame clones and leaves some out. The table records about 5,000 clones, about 70% of them present only once. The germline gives CDR1 MDHEN, CDR2 SYDVKM. Trimming removed 4 bases at V and 6 bases at J, with 3 bases between. This CDR3 is built from 10 residues. This TCR derives from a person in their sixties or seventies with breast cancer. The rearrangement uses TRBV28 and TRBJ1-2; D is unclear. Sequencing was done on a sample of breast tumor tissue. CDR3 amino acids: CASSSDGYTF. Here the CDR3 DNA reads TGTGCCAGCAGTTCCGATGGCTACACCTTC.